The 26 T cell receptor beta chains reported below all come from one sample, sequenced in a study of blood T cell repertoires in COVID-19. Assay: immunoSEQ multiplex PCR; the TCRdb copy retains only in-frame clones and omits some. The sample includes about 330,000 clones, about 91% of them seen just once. Sequenced: peripheral blood. The receptors shown here come from a man aged 25 to 40 with COVID-19, enrolled during active disease.

This chain uses TRBV29-1 with TRBJ2-3; D is ambiguous. CDR3 length: 12 amino acids. The germline V gene has CDR1 SQVTM and CDR2 ANQGSEA. V lost 7 bases and J 2 bases, leaving 10 bases between the germline ends. The CDR3 coding sequence is TGCAGCGCCCCCTTACTCACAGATACGCAGTATTTT. This gives the protein CSAPLLTDTQYF.

V usage is TRBV11-2 and J usage is TRBJ1-5, with a tentative D call TRBD1 (6 bases). This CDR3 is 15 amino acids long. V lost 1 base and J lost 3, with 10 bases in between. Germline V gene data show CDR1 as SGHAT and CDR2 as FQNNGV. The CDR3 sequence is CASSLVGGNNQPQHF. The CDR3 nucleotides read TGTGCCAGCAGCTTAGTAGGGGGAAACAATCAGCCCCAGCATTTT.

This clone has a handful of counts. This CDR3 is CASSSGVRRGNTIYF. The CDR3, as DNA: TGTGCCAGCAGCTCAGGCGTTAGGCGTGGAAACACCATATATTTT. This chain joins TRBV7-9 and TRBJ1-3; D not resolved. V lost 4 bases and J lost 3, with 13 bases in between. Per the germline V gene, CDR1 is SEHNR and CDR2 is FQNEAQ (reference sequence). CDR3 length: 15 residues.

V gene TRBV10-3 combines with J gene TRBJ2-3; D is perhaps TRBD1 (6 bases). V lost 4 bases and J lost 6, with 17 bases in between. CDR1 is ENHRY and CDR2 is SYGVKD in the germline V gene. The CDR3 spans 15 residues. In DNA, the CDR3 is TGTGCCATCAGTGTCGGTCAGGGGAAGGAGGATACGCAGTATTTT. The encoded protein is CAISVGQGKEDTQYF.

The CDR3 loop reads CASSQDRGGRSQYF. In DNA, the CDR3 is TGTGCCAGCAGTCAGGACAGAGGGGGAAGATCCCAGTACTTC. The rearrangement uses TRBV3-1 (or the pseudogene TRBV3-2) and TRBJ2-5, with D possibly TRBD1 on 6 matching bases. The V and J ends lost 6 bases and 9 bases respectively, with 20 bases between them. Germline CDR1 reads LGHDT; CDR2 reads YNNKEL (reference sequence). The CDR3 is made up of 14 amino acids.

The chain employs TRBV5-8 and TRBJ2-7; 12 nucleotides align to TRBD1. V gave up 1 base and J gave up 2 bases; unmatched junction bases: 4. This CDR3 region has 16 residues. Germline V gene data show CDR1 as SGHTS and CDR2 as YDEGEE. The CDR3 reads CASSLWGTGGTYEQYF. For the CDR3, the DNA is TGTGCCAGCAGCTTGTGGGGGACAGGGGGCACCTACGAGCAGTACTTC.

The V call is TRBV15, the J call TRBJ2-3, with D tentatively TRBD1 (6 bases). Germline V gene data show CDR1 as LNHNV and CDR2 as YYDKDF (reference sequence). The CDR3 is made up of 16 amino acids. V was shortened by 4 bases and J by 4 bases, with 18 bases between the two germline ends. DNA for the CDR3: TGTGCCACCAGCACCACAGGGATTCGGGACGCAGATACGCAGTATTTT. It is translated as CATSTTGIRDADTQYF.

To note about this clone: The sample has other DNA sequences that encode this CDR3 too. The chain couples TRBV19 to TRBJ1-5, with 9 bases identical to TRBD1. This CDR3 is built from 13 residues. The trim removed 8 bases at V and 7 bases at J, leaving 6 bases unmatched. Germline V CDR1 and CDR2: LNHDA, SQIVND (reference sequence). CDR3 DNA sequence: TGTGCCAGTCGAGGACAGGGGCGACAGCCCCAGCATTTT. Encoded protein: CASRGQGRQPQHF.

This clone was picked up a small number of times. The rearrangement uses TRBV19 and TRBJ1-5; 8 bases align to TRBD1. This CDR3 is built from 16 residues. V was pared by 5 bases and J by 4 bases, with 10 bases of the junction left unmatched. Germline V gives CDR1 LNHDA, CDR2 SQIVND (reference sequence). The CDR3 protein is CASSRSGQGRNQPQHF. CDR3 DNA sequence: TGTGCCAGTAGTCGATCCGGACAGGGAAGAAATCAGCCCCAGCATTTT. The variable domain in full, completed from reference TRBV19 and TRBJ1-5, reads DGGITQSPKYLFRKEGQNVTLSCEQNLNHDAMYWYRQDPGQGLRLIYYSQIVNDFQKGDIAEGYSVSREKKESFPLTVTSAQKNPTAFYLCASSRSGQGRNQPQHFGDGTRLSIL.

This clone was observed once. Other DNA sequences within the sample encode an identical CDR3. The chain is built from TRBV5-1 and TRBJ1-1, with D maybe TRBD1 (5 bases). CDR1 is SGHRS, CDR2 YFSETQ, per germline. The V end lost 1 base, the J end lost 1 base, and 8 bases lay between the germline ends. This CDR3 is built from 14 residues. CDR3 nucleotide sequence: TGCGCCAGCAGCTTGCTTACAGGGAACACTGAAGCTTTCTTT. Protein product: CASSLLTGNTEAFF.

The V gene is TRBV24-1, the J gene TRBJ1-2; tentatively, D is TRBD1 (5 bases). The CDR3 is made up of 13 amino acids. CDR1 is KGHDR, CDR2 SFDVKD, per germline. Trimming took 5 bases from V and 5 from J, leaving 11 bases between them. CDR3: CATSALAGYGYTF. The DNA for the CDR3 is TGTGCCACCAGTGCCCTGGCAGGGTATGGCTACACCTTC.

CDR3 coding DNA: TGCGCCAGCAGCTTGGCCCAGCGCCAAGAGACCCAGTACTTC. It specifies CASSLAQRQETQYF. The chain links TRBV5-1 to TRBJ2-5, with no clear D. Germline values: CDR1 SGHRS, CDR2 YFSETQ. This CDR3 spans 14 amino acids. Trimming shortened V by 0 bases and J by 1 base, and 7 bases separated the two germline ends.

This chain joins TRBV12-3 or TRBV12-4 and TRBJ2-5, with D maybe TRBD2 (6 bases). The CDR3 sequence is 11 residues long. Trimming stripped 4 bases from V and 11 bases from J, with 11 bases between. The CDR3 protein is CASSSGGRQYF. CDR3 sequence (DNA): TGTGCCAGCAGTTCCGGAGGGAGGCAGTACTTC.

The chain has TRBV11-2 and TRBJ2-4, with unresolved D. Trimming removed 3 bases at V and 8 bases at J, with 8 bases between. The CDR3 is 12 amino acids. Germline CDR1 is SGHAT and CDR2 is FQNNGV. CDR3 nucleotides: TGTGCCAGCAGCTTTGCGTTGGACATTCAGTACTTC. Translation gives CASSFALDIQYF.

This clone has just one count. The chain links TRBV5-6 to TRBJ2-7, with D uncertain. Germline V gives CDR1 SGHDT, CDR2 YYEEEE. Trimming took 2 bases from V and 2 from J, leaving 5 bases between them. The CDR3 consists of 12 residues. The CDR3 region is CASSFGTYEQYF. CDR3 coding DNA: TGTGCCAGCAGCTTCGGTACCTACGAGCAGTACTTC.

This clone was seen only once. V is TRBV30 and J is TRBJ1-1, with TRBD1 matching 10 bases. V trimming: 4 bases; J trimming: 1 base; junction bases outside the gene matches: 3. The CDR3 length is 14 residues. CDR1 and CDR2 from the germline V gene are GTSNPN and SVGIG (reference sequence). The CDR3 loop is CAWTRQGANTEAFF. CDR3 nucleotides: TGTGCCTGGACAAGACAGGGGGCGAACACTGAAGCTTTCTTT.

This clone came up once. The chain joins TRBV28 to TRBJ2-6, with TRBD1 identical over 11 bases. Germline CDR1 and CDR2: MDHEN and SYDVKM. The CDR3 spans 19 residues. V shed 4 bases, J shed 0 bases, and the junction held 8 bases outside the gene matches. CDR3 sequence: CASSSRTGGSDSGANVLTF. CDR3 DNA sequence: TGTGCCAGCAGTTCACGGACAGGGGGCTCAGACTCTGGGGCCAACGTCCTGACTTTC.

V usage is TRBV7-9 and J usage is TRBJ2-7; 11 positions match TRBD1. The ends lost 5 bases at V and 3 bases at J; junction bases unmatched: 9. Germline V gives CDR1 SEHNR, CDR2 FQNEAQ (reference sequence). The CDR3 consists of 16 residues. CDR3 coding DNA: TGTGCCAGCAGCCGAAACCCGGGACAGGGGGTCTACGAGCAGTACTTC. This encodes CASSRNPGQGVYEQYF.

The chain joins TRBV19 to TRBJ2-1; TRBD2 matches 10 bases. The CDR3 has 15 residues. V was clipped by 6 bases and J by 7 bases; unmatched bases: 9. Germline-derived CDR1 and CDR2 are LNHDA and SQIVND (reference sequence). The CDR3 coding sequence is TGTGCCAGTAGGAGCGGGAGGGCCTCATGGAATGAGCAGTTCTTC. Translation gives CASRSGRASWNEQFF.

This chain joins TRBV7-9 and TRBJ1-6; 9 bases agree with TRBD1. From germline, CDR1 is SEHNR and CDR2 FQNEAQ (reference sequence). The CDR3 runs 11 residues. V was pared by 8 bases and J by 10 bases, with 0 bases of the junction left unmatched. CDR3 nucleotides: TGTGCCAGCGGGACAGGGTCACCCCTCCACTTT. It encodes CASGTGSPLHF.

The chain carries TRBV18 and TRBJ1-3, with D maybe TRBD1 (5 bases). This CDR3 region has 17 residues. Germline CDR1 reads KGHSH; CDR2 reads LQKENI. Trimming cost V 2 bases and J 2 bases, with 16 bases left between them. The CDR3 region has the DNA TGTGCCAGCTCACCATGGTCCCGGGGGAACACTGGAAACACCATATATTTT. Translating it yields CASSPWSRGNTGNTIYF.

The chain employs TRBV6-5 and TRBJ2-7; 7 positions match TRBD1. Germline values: CDR1 MNHEY, CDR2 SVGAGI. The CDR3 length is 15 residues. J lost 2 bases, V lost 0 bases, and 4 bases had no gene match. CDR3 sequence: CASSYSTGLTYEQYF. CDR3 DNA: TGTGCCAGCAGTTACTCGACAGGGCTTACCTACGAGCAGTACTTC.

This clone was detected only once. The rearrangement joins TRBV6-4 to TRBJ2-1; 7 nucleotides match TRBD2. There are 14 residues in the CDR3. Germline V gives CDR1 MRHNA, CDR2 SNTAGT. The junction had 2 bases not matched to a gene; V was cut back by 6 bases and J by 0 bases. The CDR3 loop is CASRGGPSYNEQFF. CDR3 nucleotides: TGTGCCAGCAGGGGAGGGCCCTCCTACAATGAGCAGTTCTTC.

J is TRBJ2-5 and V is TRBV6-2 or TRBV6-3; 9 positions agree with TRBD2. The CDR3 has 16 amino acids. CDR1 and CDR2 from the germline V gene are MNHEY and SVGEGT. V shed 2 bases, J shed 5 bases, and the junction held 9 bases outside the gene matches. This CDR3 reads CASSYPRRGGVETQYF. Here the CDR3 DNA reads TGTGCCAGCAGTTACCCTCGGCGGGGGGGCGTGGAGACCCAGTACTTC.

The chain couples TRBV5-6 to TRBJ1-1; no clear D gene. Germline CDR1 is SGHDT and CDR2 is YYEEEE. The V end lost 0 bases, the J end lost 1 base, and 10 bases lay between the germline ends. The CDR3 is 15 amino acids. CDR3 sequence: CASSLGLGPNTEAFF. As DNA, the CDR3 is TGTGCCAGCAGCTTGGGTTTGGGCCCGAACACTGAAGCTTTCTTT.

The chain links TRBV4-2 to TRBJ2-7; 7 bases are a match to TRBD2. The CDR3 extends over 15 amino acids. Germline V lookup: CDR1 LGHNA, CDR2 YNFKEQ. Unmatched junction bases numbered 5, after V lost 0 bases and J lost 3 bases. CDR3: CASSQEAGVRYEQYF. For the CDR3, the DNA is TGTGCCAGCAGCCAAGAGGCGGGAGTGCGCTACGAGCAGTACTTC.